The T cell receptor beta chain under discussion was sequenced for a study of TIL therapy for anti-PD-1-resistant metastatic lung cancer. The overall study: Most patients had lung adenocarcinoma. Study conclusions and caveats: The cohort had more treatment-naive, never-smoker and oncogene-addicted patients than typical.

Time point here: pre-treatment sample, taken before nivolumab and TIL therapy. This was the immunoSEQ v3 assay. Survey-level samples got 2 million or so read pairs; deep-level samples got about 4.5-6.5 million. Profiled with immunoSEQ multiplex PCR; TCRdb holds only in-frame clones, not every one. The data hold about 52,000 clones, with 65% to 80% observed a single time. This clone was picked up a small number of times. The target antigen is unknown. The V segment lost 7 bases and the J segment 0 bases; nucleotides outside the gene matches: 3. The length of the CDR3 is 13 residues. Per the germline V gene, CDR1 is LNHDA and CDR2 is SQIVND (reference sequence).

V is TRBV19 and J is TRBJ2-7, with 7 bases identical to TRBD1. This TCR derives from a woman aged 30 to 85 with non-small cell lung cancer. This material consisted of blood, taken at baseline. The CDR3 coding sequence is TGTGCCAGTAAAGACAGGGACTCCTACGAGCAGTACTTC. Its protein product is CASKDRDSYEQYF.